The 17 T cell receptor beta chains listed next were all sequenced from one sample in a study of blood T cell repertoires in COVID-19. Measured with immunoSEQ multiplex PCR; TCRdb has only the in-frame clones, and not every one. The data hold 210,000 or so clones, with 80% to 90% observed a single time. Specimen: peripheral blood. Every receptor here comes from a man between 18 and 35 years old with active or convalescent COVID-19.

V and J are TRBV28 and TRBJ2-1, with D maybe TRBD2 (5 bases). The CDR3 spans 16 residues. The V and J ends lost 5 bases and 9 bases respectively, with 23 bases between them. CDR1 and CDR2 from the germline V gene are MDHEN and SYDVKM. CDR3 nucleotide sequence: TGTGCCAGCAGTCCGTCCTGGGCTAGCTGGACGGGTGAGCAGTTCTTC. It encodes CASSPSWASWTGEQFF. Looking up the rest from reference TRBV28 and TRBJ2-1 gives the full variable domain: DVKVTQSSRYLVKRTGEKVFLECVQDMDHENMFWYRQDPGLGLRLIYFSYDVKMKEKGDIPEGYSVSREKKERFSLILESASTNQTSMYLCASSPSWASWTGEQFFGPGTRLTVL.

The V and J genes are TRBV6-5 and TRBJ1-2; TRBD1 agrees at 10 bases. From germline, CDR1 is MNHEY and CDR2 SVGAGI. V lost 9 bases to trimming and J lost 8 bases; unmatched junction nucleotides: 12. The CDR3 spans 14 residues. CDR3 sequence (DNA): TGTGCCAGTCTGACAGGGGGCGCGACCGACGGCTACACCTTC. It specifies CASLTGGATDGYTF.

The rearrangement links TRBV5-8 to TRBJ2-7; 7 nucleotides align to TRBD1. The germline V gene has CDR1 SGHTS and CDR2 YDEGEE. CDR3 length equals 14 residues. The J segment lost 0 bases and the V segment lost 4 bases, leaving 4 bases of the junction unmatched. The CDR3 DNA reads as TGTGCCAGCAGCCAGACAGGGATCTCCTACGAGCAGTACTTC. Its translation: CASSQTGISYEQYF.

The chain employs TRBV4-2 and TRBJ2-7; 12 bases map to TRBD2. This CDR3 has 16 amino acids. Germline CDR1 is LGHNA and CDR2 is YNFKEQ. With V trimmed by 5 bases and J by 2 bases, 7 bases remained unmatched. The DNA for the CDR3 is TGTGCCAGCAGCGACCTAGCGGGAGGGAGCGCCTACGAGCAGTACTTC. Translation gives CASSDLAGGSAYEQYF.

The rearrangement uses TRBV11-3 and TRBJ2-2; 8 nucleotides align to TRBD1. Germline CDR1 is SGHNT and CDR2 is YENEEA. This CDR3 spans 15 amino acids. V gave up 5 bases and J gave up 5 bases; unmatched junction bases: 7. The CDR3 sequence is CASSQGQGWTGELFF. As DNA, the CDR3 is TGTGCCAGCAGCCAAGGACAGGGTTGGACCGGGGAGCTGTTTTTT. Full variable domain (missing parts from reference TRBV11-3 and TRBJ2-2): EAGVVQSPRYKIIEKKQPVAFWCNPISGHNTLYWYLQNLGQGPELLIRYENEEAVDDSQLPKDRFSAERLKGVDSTLKIQPAELGDSAVYLCASSQGQGWTGELFFGEGSRLTVL.

This clone was recorded only once. The V and J genes are TRBV6-5 and TRBJ1-2; no reliable D call. Germline V gene sequence: CDR1 MNHEY, CDR2 SVGAGI. The CDR3 has 14 amino acids. V was cut by 7 bases and J by 5 bases, with 17 bases left in between. The CDR3 protein is CASTRATTGYGYTF. The DNA of the CDR3 is TGTGCCAGCACGAGGGCCACTACTGGGTATGGCTACACCTTC.

The chain is built from TRBV27 and TRBJ2-5; 8 bases line up with TRBD1. This CDR3 contains 13 residues. V shed 5 bases, J shed 7 bases, and the junction held 6 bases outside the gene matches. Germline V gene sequence: CDR1 MNHEY, CDR2 SMNVEV (reference sequence). DNA of the CDR3: TGTGCCAGCAGTGGCAGGGGGCGGGGGACCCAGTACTTC. Protein product: CASSGRGRGTQYF.

This clone turned up a few times. The chain employs TRBV7-2 and TRBJ1-6, with 8 bases identical to TRBD1. The CDR3 has 14 residues. CDR1 is SGHTA, CDR2 FQGNSA, per germline. V was clipped by 3 bases and J by 6 bases; unmatched bases: 1. The CDR3 sequence: CASSFQGANSPLHF. The CDR3 DNA reads as TGTGCCAGCAGCTTCCAGGGGGCTAATTCACCCCTCCACTTT.

V and J are TRBV10-3 and TRBJ1-2; D may be TRBD1 (6 bases). CDR3 length equals 13 residues. The V gene's germline CDR1 is ENHRY and CDR2 SYGVKD. Trimming left V 3 bases short and J 6 bases short, with 11 bases between. The CDR3 loop reads CAISDRQEDGYTF. The CDR3 nucleotides read TGTGCCATCAGTGATCGACAGGAGGATGGCTACACCTTC.

The V and J genes are TRBV6-5 and TRBJ2-7; tentative D call: TRBD1 (6 bases). The CDR3 covers 15 residues. CDR1 is MNHEY, CDR2 SVGAGI, per germline. The V and J ends lost 6 bases and 6 bases respectively, with 21 bases between them. The CDR3 sequence is CASRRAGTPSSEQYF. The CDR3 bases are TGTGCCAGCAGACGGGCCGGGACACCGAGTTCCGAGCAGTACTTC.

V and J are TRBV9 and TRBJ2-2, with unresolved D. Trimming removed 0 bases from V and 4 bases from J, with 4 bases in between. CDR1 and CDR2 (germline): SGDLS, YYNGEE. This CDR3 region has 13 residues. In DNA form, the CDR3 reads TGTGCCAGCAGCGTAGGTCTCACCGGGGAGCTGTTTTTT. It encodes CASSVGLTGELFF.

The chain couples TRBV19 to TRBJ1-4; 7 bases map to TRBD1. Germline V gene data show CDR1 as LNHDA and CDR2 as SQIVND (reference sequence). V shed 11 bases and J 8 bases; nucleotides not matched to a gene: 17. This CDR3 contains 15 residues. The CDR3 loop is CASPDRSGLGEKLFF. For the CDR3, the DNA is TGTGCCTCCCCGGACAGGTCGGGTTTAGGAGAAAAACTGTTTTTT.

The chain recombines TRBV5-6 with TRBJ2-5; 8 positions agree with TRBD1. The J segment lost 4 bases and the V segment lost 2 bases, leaving 7 bases of the junction unmatched. CDR1 is SGHDT, CDR2 YYEEEE, per germline. This CDR3 contains 15 residues. This CDR3 is CASSLSGGAGETQYF. DNA for the CDR3: TGTGCCAGCAGCTTATCAGGGGGCGCGGGAGAGACCCAGTACTTC.

V is TRBV5-6 and J is TRBJ1-5; D may be TRBD1 (6 bases). The V end lost 4 bases, the J end lost 2 bases, and 10 bases lay between the germline ends. This CDR3 comprises 14 residues. Germline CDR1 is SGHDT and CDR2 is YYEEEE. The CDR3 coding sequence is TGTGCCAGCAGCACAAACAGGGGCAATCAGCCCCAGCATTTT. Protein product: CASSTNRGNQPQHF. The full variable domain, with the rest looked up from reference TRBV5-6 and TRBJ1-5, is DAGVTQSPTHLIKTRGQQVTLRCSPKSGHDTVSWYQQALGQGPQFIFQYYEEEERQRGNFPDRFSGHQFPNYSSELNVNALLLGDSALYLCASSTNRGNQPQHFGDGTRLSIL.

The V gene is TRBV5-6, the J gene TRBJ2-5; D is perhaps TRBD1 (5 bases). The ends were cut back, 3 bases at V and 1 base at J, with 13 bases in the middle. The CDR3 loop spans 15 amino acids. In germline, CDR1 is SGHDT, CDR2 YYEEEE. In nucleotides, the CDR3 is TGTGCCAGCAGCTCTTACGCAGGGATCCAAGAGACCCAGTACTTC. It is translated as CASSSYAGIQETQYF.

J is TRBJ1-2 and V is TRBV4-3; unclear D gene. V lost 0 bases and J 6 bases, leaving 11 bases between the germline ends. The CDR3 contains 14 residues. Germline V gene sequence: CDR1 LGHNA, CDR2 YSLEER. The CDR3 reads CASSQDGLDHGYTF. The CDR3 DNA is TGCGCCAGCAGCCAAGATGGTTTAGATCATGGCTACACCTTC.

The chain has TRBV29-1 and TRBJ2-3, with D possibly matching TRBD2 (5 bases). The V end was cut by 6 bases, the J end by 4 bases, with 17 bases between. The CDR3 loop spans 14 amino acids. Per germline, CDR1 SQVTM and CDR2 ANQGSEA. The CDR3 spells CSVPKGLASDTQYF. CDR3 nucleotide sequence: TGCAGCGTACCAAAAGGGCTAGCCTCAGATACGCAGTATTTT.